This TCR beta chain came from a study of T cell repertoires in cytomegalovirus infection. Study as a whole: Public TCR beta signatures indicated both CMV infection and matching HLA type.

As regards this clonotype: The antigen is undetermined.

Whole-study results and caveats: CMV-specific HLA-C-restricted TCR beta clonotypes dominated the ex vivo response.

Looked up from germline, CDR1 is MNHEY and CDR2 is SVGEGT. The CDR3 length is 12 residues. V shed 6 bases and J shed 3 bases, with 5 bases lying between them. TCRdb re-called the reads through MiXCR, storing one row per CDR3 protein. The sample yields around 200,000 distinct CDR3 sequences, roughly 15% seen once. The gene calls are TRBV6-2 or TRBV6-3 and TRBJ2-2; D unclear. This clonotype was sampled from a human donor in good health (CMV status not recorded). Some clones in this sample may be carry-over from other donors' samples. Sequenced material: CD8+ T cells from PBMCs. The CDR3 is CASRPDTGELFF. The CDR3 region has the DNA TGTGCCAGCAGGCCAGACACCGGGGAGCTGTTTTTT.